These 8 T cell receptor beta chains originate from one sample sequenced in a study of CD8+ T cells in alopecia areata. Following RNA extraction, reverse transcription yielded cDNA that acted as the sequencing template. TCRdb's table, derived via immunoSEQ multiplex PCR, lists solely in-frame clones and lacks some. The profile shows fewer than 40,000 clones, around 62% of them singletons. The sequenced material came from NKG2D-high CD8+ T cells sorted from blood. The origin of the receptors is a human donor with alopecia areata.

The chain combines TRBV4-1 with TRBJ1-1; possibly TRBD1 for D (5 bases). Germline CDR1 and CDR2: MGHRA and YSYEKL. CDR3 length: 14 amino acids. V lost 4 bases and J lost 5, with 14 bases in between. The CDR3 loop is CASSLWGESTEAFF. CDR3 DNA: TGCGCCAGCAGCCTCTGGGGGGAGTCGACTGAAGCTTTCTTT.

The chain joins TRBV4-2 to TRBJ2-7, with D perhaps matching TRBD2 (5 bases). The ends were cut back, 0 bases at V and 2 bases at J, with 11 bases in the middle. Germline CDR1 reads LGHNA; CDR2 reads YNFKEQ. CDR3 length: 15 residues. This chain's CDR3 is CASSQEAARAYEQYF. The CDR3 DNA sequence: TGTGCCAGCAGCCAAGAGGCGGCGCGGGCCTACGAGCAGTACTTC.

The J gene is TRBJ2-6, the V gene TRBV2; D unclear. The CDR3 spans 16 residues. The V and J ends lost 3 bases and 2 bases respectively, with 11 bases between them. The germline V gene encodes CDR1 SNHLY and CDR2 FYNNEI. CDR3 nucleotides: TGTGCCAGCAGTGATTGGCCGACGGCTGGGGCCAACGTCCTGACTTTC. It translates to CASSDWPTAGANVLTF.

CDR3 bases: TGTGCCAGCAGTCCGCTAGCGGGAGACGGTGAGCAGTTCTTC. As protein: CASSPLAGDGEQFF. This chain connects TRBV27 to TRBJ2-1, with TRBD2 identical over 10 bases. This CDR3 comprises 14 residues. Germline values: CDR1 MNHEY, CDR2 SMNVEV (reference sequence). J gave up 9 bases and V 5 bases, and 7 bases lay outside the gene matches.

In its sample, this clone was seen a few times. The chain joins TRBV11-2 to TRBJ2-5; 12 bases agree with TRBD2. The CDR3 contains 16 residues. The germline CDR1 and CDR2 sequences are SGHAT and FQNNGV. V trimming: 5 bases; J trimming: 3 bases; junction bases outside the gene matches: 7. CDR3 sequence: CASSPATSGGEETQYF. CDR3 nucleotide sequence: TGTGCCAGCAGCCCCGCGACTAGCGGGGGAGAAGAGACCCAGTACTTC.

This clone showed up just a few times. V usage is TRBV7-2 and J usage is TRBJ2-7, with 8 bases identical to TRBD2. This CDR3 is built from 14 residues. Germline CDR1 is SGHTA and CDR2 is FQGNSA. Trimming removed 4 bases from V and 3 bases from J; junction bases left unmatched: 5. The CDR3 spells CASSSVTSGYEQYF. CDR3 sequence (DNA): TGTGCCAGCAGCTCTGTAACTAGCGGCTACGAGCAGTACTTC.

The J gene is TRBJ2-7, the V gene TRBV7-6, with 10 bases identical to TRBD1. Trimming took 0 bases from V and 3 from J; bases not matched to a gene: 8. CDR3 length equals 17 residues. Germline CDR1 and CDR2: SGHVS and FNYEAQ. The CDR3 nucleotides are TGTGCCAGCAGCTTAGCATCGGGACAGGGGCCCTTCTACGAGCAGTACTTC. Protein product: CASSLASGQGPFYEQYF.

The count of this clone is one. This rearrangement joins TRBV11-2 to TRBJ2-5; 7 nucleotides match TRBD2. The CDR3 is 15 amino acids. V shed 4 bases and J 0 bases; nucleotides not matched to a gene: 5. Germline V lookup: CDR1 SGHAT, CDR2 FQNNGV. This CDR3 is CASSSFGTNQETQYF. In nucleotides, the CDR3 is TGTGCCAGCAGCTCCTTCGGGACTAACCAAGAGACCCAGTACTTC. Using reference TRBV11-2 and TRBJ2-5 for the parts outside the CDR3, the full variable domain is EAGVAQSPRYKIIEKRQSVAFWCNPISGHATLYWYQQILGQGPKLLIQFQNNGVVDDSQLPKDRFSAERLKGVDSTLKIQPAKLEDSAVYLCASSSFGTNQETQYFGPGTRLLVL.